These 3 T cell receptor beta chains were sequenced from one sample in a study of beta chain features in type 1 diabetes. Study findings and constraints: People with Type 1 diabetes carried modestly yet significantly shorter TCRB CDR3s in all four CD4+ subsets.

Every bit of the isolated RNA underwent reverse transcription, so sequencing read expressed TCRB transcripts. Clones were read by immunoSEQ multiplex PCR, and TCRdb kept only the in-frame ones, dropping some. The sample shows some 330,000 clones, roughly 13% of them seen only once. No antigens are known for them. Sequenced material: naive CD4+ T cells from blood. These receptors were collected from a woman aged 18-35 years with type 1 diabetes.

This clone showed up just a few times. The genes are TRBV7-3 and TRBJ2-1; possible D gene TRBD1, 6 bases. CDR3 length: 14 amino acids. Germline values: CDR1 SGHTA, CDR2 FQGTGA. Trimming took 2 bases from V and 12 from J, leaving 17 bases between them. The CDR3 nucleotides are TGTGCCAGCAGCTTAGAGGGCGGACAGCTGATGCAGTTCTTC. Its translation: CASSLEGGQLMQFF. Complete variable domain (other parts from reference TRBV7-3 and TRBJ2-1): GAGVSQTPSNKVTEKGKYVELRCDPISGHTALYWYRQSLGQGPEFLIYFQGTGAADDSGLPNDRFFAVRPEGSVSTLKIQRTERGDSAVYLCASSLEGGQLMQFFGPGTRLTVL.

This clone turned up a few times. The V and J genes are TRBV2 and TRBJ2-5; D remains ambiguous. Trimming removed 3 bases at V and 2 bases at J, with 10 bases between. The CDR3 has 14 amino acids. Germline V gene data show CDR1 as SNHLY and CDR2 as FYNNEI. Here the CDR3 DNA reads TGTGCCAGCAGTGACGCTAGATCACAAGAGACCCAGTACTTC. Protein product: CASSDARSQETQYF.

This clone has only a few counts. The J gene is TRBJ2-2, the V gene TRBV6-1; D possibly corresponds to TRBD2 (6 bases). CDR3 length: 19 residues. Trimming removed 4 bases at V and 9 bases at J, with 30 bases between. CDR1 is MNHNS, CDR2 SASEGT, per germline. The CDR3, as DNA: TGTGCCAGCAGTGCCGAAGCGGGTGAATTCCGGTTTTTAATACGGGAGCTGTTTTTT. Protein: CASSAEAGEFRFLIRELFF.